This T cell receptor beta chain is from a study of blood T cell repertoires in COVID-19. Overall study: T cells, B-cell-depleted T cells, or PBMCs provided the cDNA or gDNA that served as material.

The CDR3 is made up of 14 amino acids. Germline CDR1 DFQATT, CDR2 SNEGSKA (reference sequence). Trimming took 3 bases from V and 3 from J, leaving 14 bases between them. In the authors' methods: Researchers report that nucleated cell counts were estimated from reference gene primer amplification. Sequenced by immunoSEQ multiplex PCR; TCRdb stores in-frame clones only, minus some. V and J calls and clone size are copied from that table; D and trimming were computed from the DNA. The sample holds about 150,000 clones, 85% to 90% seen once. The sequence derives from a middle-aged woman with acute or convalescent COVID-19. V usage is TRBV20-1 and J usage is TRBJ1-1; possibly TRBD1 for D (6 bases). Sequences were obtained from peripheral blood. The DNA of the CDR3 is TGCAGTGCTAGTCTCACAGGGAAGGACACTGAAGCTTTCTTT. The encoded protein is CSASLTGKDTEAFF.